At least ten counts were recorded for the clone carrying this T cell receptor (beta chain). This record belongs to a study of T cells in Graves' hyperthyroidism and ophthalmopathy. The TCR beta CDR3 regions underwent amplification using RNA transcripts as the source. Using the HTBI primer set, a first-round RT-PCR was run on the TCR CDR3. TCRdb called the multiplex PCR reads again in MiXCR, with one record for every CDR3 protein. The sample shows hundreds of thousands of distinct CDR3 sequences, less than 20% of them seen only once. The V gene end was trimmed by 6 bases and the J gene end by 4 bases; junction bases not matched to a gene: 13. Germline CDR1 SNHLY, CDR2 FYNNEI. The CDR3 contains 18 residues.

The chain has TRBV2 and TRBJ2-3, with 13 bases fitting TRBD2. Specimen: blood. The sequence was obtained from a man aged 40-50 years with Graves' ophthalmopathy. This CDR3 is CASSGLAGEVGSADTQYF. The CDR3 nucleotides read TGTGCCAGCAGCGGACTAGCGGGAGAGGTTGGGAGCGCAGATACGCAGTATTTT.